This T cell receptor beta chain was profiled in a study of blood T cell repertoires in COVID-19. At the level of the study: The United States, Italy and Spain were the sources of the acute and convalescent COVID-19 samples. T cells, B-cell-depleted T cells, or PBMCs provided the cDNA or gDNA that served as material.

In the authors' workflow: By means of reference gene primer amplification, nucleated cell counts were estimated. Measured with immunoSEQ multiplex PCR; TCRdb has only the in-frame clones, and not every one. That table furnishes V, J and clone size, whereas the DNA furnished D and trimming. The table shows about 69,000 clones, with less than 85% occurring only once. While infection was still active, Seattle patients were enrolled and then followed longitudinally. This CDR3 is 14 amino acids long. Germline CDR1 SGHDT, CDR2 YYEEEE. Trimming shortened V by 4 bases and J by 9 bases, and 14 bases separated the two germline ends.

The sequence derives from a man aged 50 to 59 with COVID-19, enrolled during active disease. What was sequenced was peripheral blood. The chain links TRBV5-6 to TRBJ1-6, with D perhaps TRBD1 (6 bases). For the CDR3, the DNA is TGTGCCAGCAGCCTCGGGCAGGGGAGTTCACCCCTCCACTTT. This encodes CASSLGQGSSPLHF.